Listed below are T cell receptor beta chains from one sample, sequenced in a study of human T cells and chemical hapten exposure. MiXCR, applied by TCRdb to the RACE reads, yields one record per CDR3 protein. The profile shows about 99,000 distinct CDR3 sequences, around 12% of them singletons. The starting material was whole blood, obtained in connection with sensitization to the hapten diphenylcyclopropenone (DPC). These receptors were obtained from a woman aged 40 to 50 with alopecia areata. Some clones in this sample may be carry-over from other donors' samples. Both conserved end residues are part of each CDR3. D genes are given only for firm matches. Clone size is stated in some rows and not others, as once, few, many or a class when expanded.

J	D	V	size	DNA	CDR3
TRBJ1-4	-	TRBV29-1	many	TGCAGCGCCAAGACTAACTTAAATGAAAAACTGTTTTTT	CSAKTNLNEKLFF
TRBJ1-2	-	TRBV6-1	many	TGTGCCACCTTCGCCAGACAGGCAGCCTATGGCTACACCTTC	CATFARQAAYGYTF
TRBJ2-5	-	TRBV12-3/TRBV12-4	-	TGTGCCAGCAGGGCACGTACGGGAGCCGAGACCCAGTACTTC	CASRARTGAETQYF
TRBJ1-1	-	TRBV7-9	-	TGTGCCAGCAGCTTAGAAAGGGGGGCTGAAGCTTTCTTT	CASSLERGAEAFF
TRBJ2-1	TRBD2	TRBV7-3	-	TGTGCCAGCAGCTTAGGAGCGGGAGGGCCCTACAATGAGCAGTTCTTC	CASSLGAGGPYNEQFF
TRBJ2-1	-	TRBV4-3	-	TGCGCCAGCAGCCAAGATGGCTCCGGCGTCTACAATGAGCAGTTCTTC	CASSQDGSGVYNEQFF
TRBJ2-3	-	TRBV29-1	many	TGCAGCGTTGAACGGGGGCAGGTTACAGATACGCAGTATTTT	CSVERGQVTDTQYF
TRBJ2-7	TRBD2	TRBV4-1	-	TGCGCCAGCAGCCAAGAAGTTACTAGCGGGGCCCGCTTC	CASSQEVTSGARF
TRBJ1-1	-	TRBV12-3/TRBV12-4	many	TGTGCCAGCAGCCCCACCCGGATGGTGAACACTGAAGCTTTCTTT	CASSPTRMVNTEAFF
TRBJ1-5	TRBD1	TRBV30	few	TGTGCCTGGAGCCCTACAGGGGTTAATCAGCCCCAGCATTTT	CAWSPTGVNQPQHF
TRBJ2-7	-	TRBV24-1	few	TGTGCCACCAGTGACAGGGGTAACACCTACGAGCAGTACTTC	CATSDRGNTYEQYF
TRBJ2-6	-	TRBV29-1	few	TGCAGCGTTGAATCGGGCGCTGGGGCCAACGTCCTGACTTTC	CSVESGAGANVLTF
TRBJ1-1	-	TRBV5-5	-	TGTGCCAGCAGCTTGACGGACATGAACACTGAAGCTTTCTTT	CASSLTDMNTEAFF
TRBJ2-2	-	TRBV12-3/TRBV12-4	few	TGTGCCAGTCAAGGACAGATTAACACCGGGGAGCTGTTTTTT	CASQGQINTGELFF
TRBJ2-7	TRBD1	TRBV6-2/TRBV6-3	-	TGTGCCAGCGGACAACTTGGACAGGCCGAGCAGTACTTC	CASGQLGQAEQYF
TRBJ2-7	-	TRBV6-2/TRBV6-3	-	TGTGCCAACAGTTATCCCCCCGACGAGCAGTACTTC	CANSYPPDEQYF
TRBJ2-3	-	TRBV5-4	few	TGTGCCAGCAGCCATGAAAGCAGCCGCACAGATACGCAGTATTTT	CASSHESSRTDTQYF
TRBJ2-1	TRBD2	TRBV6-2/TRBV6-3	-	TGTGCCAGCAGGTTCCGTTTTAGCGGGACCTTGGATGAGCAGTTCTTC	CASRFRFSGTLDEQFF
TRBJ2-7	TRBD2	TRBV20-1	-	TGCAGTGCTAGCCCAGCGGGAGGAAACGAGCAGTACTTC	CSASPAGGNEQYF
TRBJ1-5	-	TRBV20-1	-	TGCAGTGCAACGGGACTGCATAGCAATCAGCCCCAGCATTTT	CSATGLHSNQPQHF
TRBJ2-7	-	TRBV10-3	-	TGTGCCATCAGCGCCCGGGGCCCCTCCTACGAGCAGTACTTC	CAISARGPSYEQYF
TRBJ2-7	TRBD1	TRBV7-7	many	TGTGCTAGCAGCTTAGGCAGGGGGCAGGAGCAGTACTTC	CASSLGRGQEQYF
TRBJ2-5	TRBD1	TRBV29-1	few	TGCAGCGTTGAGGGACAGGAAGGAAAGACCCAGTACTTC	CSVEGQEGKTQYF
TRBJ2-7	TRBD1	TRBV5-1	many	TGCGCCAGCAGCCCGGGGACAGGGGCCATCCACGAGCAGTACTTC	CASSPGTGAIHEQYF
TRBJ2-1	TRBD2	TRBV6-5	few	TGTGCCAGCACCGAGAGGCTAGCGGGGAAGAGCTCCTACAATGAGCAGTTCTTC	CASTERLAGKSSYNEQFF
TRBJ2-1	TRBD2	TRBV20-1	many	TGCAGTGCTAGAGCACTAGCGGGCTCCTACAATGAGCAGTTCTTC	CSARALAGSYNEQFF
TRBJ2-7	-	TRBV2	few	TGTGCCAGCAGTTTCCTAGACGGCTACGAGCAGTACTTC	CASSFLDGYEQYF
TRBJ1-1	-	TRBV20-1	many	TGCAGTGCCAAGCCGACAGTGAACACTGAAGCTTTCTTT	CSAKPTVNTEAFF
TRBJ2-7	TRBD1	TRBV5-4	-	TGTGCCAGCAGCTCCGGGACAGGCTACGAGCAGTACTTC	CASSSGTGYEQYF
TRBJ2-6	-	TRBV7-9	-	TGTGCAAGCAAGGGTGTAGCTGGGGCCAACGTCCTGACTTTC	CASKGVAGANVLTF
TRBJ2-1	-	TRBV14	few	TGTGCCAGCAGCCAAGATCTTGGGACGGCCTACAATGAGCAGTTCTTC	CASSQDLGTAYNEQFF
TRBJ2-4	-	TRBV6-2/TRBV6-3	many	TGTGCCAGCAGGGACTTCTACGTTCAGTACTTC	CASRDFYVQYF
TRBJ1-4	-	TRBV10-3	-	TGTGCCATCAGTGGGGGTGAAAAACTGTTTTTT	CAISGGEKLFF
TRBJ2-3	-	TRBV5-7	few	TGTGCCAGCAGGGGCAGTTTCACAGATACGCAGTATTTT	CASRGSFTDTQYF
TRBJ2-2	-	TRBV11-3	few	TGTGCCAGCAGCTTTGAGGGGACCGGGGAGCTGTTTTTT	CASSFEGTGELFF